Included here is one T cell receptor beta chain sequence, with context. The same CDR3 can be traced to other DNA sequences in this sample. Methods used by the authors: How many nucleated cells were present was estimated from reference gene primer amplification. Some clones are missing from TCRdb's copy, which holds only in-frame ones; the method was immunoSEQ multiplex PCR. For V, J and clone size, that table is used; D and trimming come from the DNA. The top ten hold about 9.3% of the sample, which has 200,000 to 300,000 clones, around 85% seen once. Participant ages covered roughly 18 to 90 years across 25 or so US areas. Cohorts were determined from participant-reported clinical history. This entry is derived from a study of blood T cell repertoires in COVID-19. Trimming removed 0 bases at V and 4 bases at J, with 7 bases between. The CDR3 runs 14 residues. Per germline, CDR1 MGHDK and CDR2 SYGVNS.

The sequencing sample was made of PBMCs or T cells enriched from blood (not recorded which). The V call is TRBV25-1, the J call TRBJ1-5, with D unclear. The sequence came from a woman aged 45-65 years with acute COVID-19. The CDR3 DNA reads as TGTGCCAGCAGTGAATACGGCGGAAATCAGCCCCAGCATTTT. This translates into CASSEYGGNQPQHF.